This TCR beta chain was recovered during a study of technical replicates of blood from a few donors. Measured with immunoSEQ multiplex PCR; TCRdb has only the in-frame clones, and not every one. The data show around 69,000 clones, around nine tenths seen once. Sequenced input: PBMCs. This TCR came from a human donor in good health. Some clones in this sample may be carry-over from other donors' samples.

Written as DNA, the CDR3 is TGTGCCAGTAGTATCTCAAGCGGGGGGGCAACAGATACGCAGTATTTT. Translated: CASSISSGGATDTQYF. The genes are TRBV19 and TRBJ2-3, with 10 bases fitting TRBD2. Per the germline V gene, CDR1 is LNHDA and CDR2 is SQIVND (reference sequence). The CDR3 is 16 residues long. V shed 3 bases, J shed 3 bases, and the junction held 6 bases outside the gene matches.